These 11 T cell receptor beta chains share one sample of origin, sequenced in a study of identical twins. One entry per CDR3 protein, called by TCRdb with MiXCR from the 5' RACE reads. The sample holds some 500,000 distinct CDR3 sequences; 9% to 10% are singletons and the top ten take around 3%. Separately, the same data were catalogued under a study of yellow fever vaccine responses in identical twins.

The sequenced sample was PBMCs. These receptors were collected from a young woman in good health.

The chain combines TRBV20-1 with TRBJ2-7; D is undetermined. Germline CDR1 reads DFQATT; CDR2 reads SNEGSKA (reference sequence). Trimming took 6 bases from V and 2 from J, leaving 14 bases between them. This CDR3 spans 13 amino acids. Here the CDR3 reads CSAPVPATYEQYF. The CDR3 region has the DNA TGCAGTGCCCCCGTTCCTGCGACCTACGAGCAGTACTTC.

This chain connects TRBV29-1 to TRBJ1-2; D ambiguous. The CDR3 is 14 amino acids. The ends were cut back, 1 base at V and 5 bases at J, with 14 bases in the middle. Germline CDR1 and CDR2: SQVTM and ANQGSEA. CDR3 coding DNA: TGCAGCGTTGAAGTGCCCACTTCCCATTATGGCTACACCTTC. It encodes CSVEVPTSHYGYTF.

This chain joins TRBV19 and TRBJ2-7, with D perhaps being TRBD1 or TRBD2 (5 bases each). The V end lost 3 bases, the J end lost 0 bases, and 9 bases lay between the germline ends. This CDR3 region has 14 residues. The germline gives CDR1 LNHDA, CDR2 SQIVND (reference sequence). The CDR3 reads CASSIQGVSYEQYF. In DNA form, the CDR3 reads TGTGCCAGTAGTATTCAGGGAGTCTCCTACGAGCAGTACTTC.

For this clonotype: A much bigger clone sits one base away, suggesting this may be a read error. This sequence joins TRBV7-9 and TRBJ2-1; either TRBD1 or TRBD2 may supply D (5 bases each). The CDR3 has 13 amino acids. CDR1 is SEHNR, CDR2 FQNEAQ, per germline (reference sequence). The CDR3 nucleotides are TGTGCCTGCAGCTTAGTAGGGGAGAATGAGCAGTTCTTC. This sequence encodes CACSLVGENEQFF.

V and J are TRBV5-6 and TRBJ2-1; 7 bases line up with TRBD2. The V gene end was trimmed by 7 bases and the J gene end by 4 bases; junction bases not matched to a gene: 14. The CDR3 contains 16 residues. CDR1 is SGHDT, CDR2 YYEEEE, per germline. CDR3 DNA: TGTGCCAGCGGCCCGGGGCCTAGCGGACCTTACAATGAGCAGTTCTTC. This gives the protein CASGPGPSGPYNEQFF.

This clonotype was observed many times. The chain uses TRBV20-1 and TRBJ2-7; tentative D call: TRBD1 (6 bases). CDR1 DFQATT and CDR2 SNEGSKA come from the germline V gene (reference sequence). This CDR3 region has 16 residues. V lost 4 bases, J lost 1 base, and 20 bases lay in between. CDR3 loop: CSAKGVGLLPSYEQYF. CDR3 nucleotides: TGCAGTGCTAAGGGGGTCGGTCTTTTACCTTCCTACGAGCAGTACTTC.

This chain connects TRBV7-3 to TRBJ2-1; 9 bases align to TRBD1. There are 13 residues in the CDR3. With 5 bases clipped from V and 8 bases from J, the junction kept 4 bases outside the gene matches. Germline assignment: CDR1 SGHTA and CDR2 FQGTGA. CDR3: CASSEQGAYEQFF. The CDR3 region has the DNA TGTGCCAGCAGCGAACAGGGGGCATATGAGCAGTTCTTC. The full variable domain, in which reference TRBV7-3 and TRBJ2-1 provide the parts outside the CDR3, is GAGVSQTPSNKVTEKGKYVELRCDPISGHTALYWYRQSLGQGPEFLIYFQGTGAADDSGLPNDRFFAVRPEGSVSTLKIQRTERGDSAVYLCASSEQGAYEQFFGPGTRLTVL.

The gene calls are TRBV7-8 and TRBJ1-1; weak D call: TRBD1 (5 bases). V lost 4 bases and J lost 6, with 15 bases in between. CDR3 length equals 14 residues. Germline V gives CDR1 SGHVS, CDR2 FQNEAQ. The CDR3 protein is CASSSGKGVSEAFF. CDR3 DNA sequence: TGTGCCAGCAGCTCTGGAAAAGGGGTATCTGAAGCTTTCTTT. The full variable domain, completed using reference TRBV7-8 and TRBJ1-1, is GAGVSQSPRYKVAKRGQDVALRCDPISGHVSLFWYQQALGQGPEFLTYFQNEAQLDKSGLPSDRFFAERPEGSVSTLKIQRTQQEDSAVYLCASSSGKGVSEAFFGQGTRLTVV.

V is TRBV11-2 and J is TRBJ1-4; unclear D gene. Germline lookup yields CDR1 SGHAT and CDR2 FQNNGV. Trimming removed 6 bases at V and 3 bases at J, with 14 bases between. This CDR3 comprises 15 residues. The CDR3 loop is CASSSEGRPNEKLFF. CDR3 nucleotides: TGTGCCAGCAGTTCAGAAGGAAGACCTAATGAAAAACTGTTTTTT.

V gene TRBV5-1 combines with J gene TRBJ2-2; a weak D match, TRBD1 (7 bases). CDR3 length: 13 residues. The V and J ends lost 2 bases and 7 bases respectively, with 9 bases between them. Per germline, CDR1 SGHRS and CDR2 YFSETQ. CDR3 sequence: CASSFQGGGELFF. DNA of the CDR3: TGCGCCAGCAGCTTCCAGGGGGGCGGGGAGCTGTTTTTT.

The V call is TRBV20-1, the J call TRBJ1-5; 8 bases match TRBD1. V dropped 6 bases and J dropped 3; count of bases not matched to a gene: 7. This CDR3 comprises 14 residues. Germline CDR1 is DFQATT and CDR2 is SNEGSKA (reference sequence). CDR3: CSALQDRVNQPQHF. CDR3 nucleotides: TGCAGTGCGCTCCAGGACAGGGTCAATCAGCCCCAGCATTTT.